These 9 T cell receptor beta chains were all obtained from the same sample, sequenced in a study of beta chain features in type 1 diabetes. Study-wide results and limits: All four CD4+ subsets of Type 1 diabetes patients contained TCRB CDR3s that were moderately but significantly shorter.

These receptors lack a known antigen. The authors reverse transcribed all of the isolated RNA, so sequencing captured expressed TCRB transcripts. TCRdb's table, derived via immunoSEQ multiplex PCR, lists solely in-frame clones and lacks some. The table has tens of thousands of clones, around 63% seen once. What was sequenced was Tregs from blood. These receptors came from a man between 18 and 35 years old with type 1 diabetes.

The sample holds one count of this clone. The chain uses TRBV15 and TRBJ1-2; D unresolved. Looked up from germline, CDR1 is LNHNV and CDR2 is YYDKDF (reference sequence). The CDR3 totals 14 residues. Deletions cut 0 bases from V and 4 bases from J, with 9 bases between. CDR3 bases: TGTGCCACCAGCAGAGAGGGAGGGTTCTATGGCTACACCTTC. Protein sequence: CATSREGGFYGYTF.

The chain is built from TRBV10-3 and TRBJ2-1; 10 nucleotides match TRBD1. CDR3 length: 14 amino acids. The V gene's germline CDR1 is ENHRY and CDR2 SYGVKD. V was clipped by 6 bases and J by 8 bases; unmatched bases: 7. The CDR3 nucleotides are TGTGCCATCAGCGCTATGACAGGGGGCGATGAGCAGTTCTTC. It yields the protein CAISAMTGGDEQFF.

The chain uses TRBV9 and TRBJ2-5, with D possibly being TRBD1 (6 bases). This CDR3 has 15 amino acids. V lost 0 bases, J lost 6 bases, and 15 bases lay in between. Germline values: CDR1 SGDLS, CDR2 YYNGEE. The CDR3 region is CASSVDLDQGQTQYF. As DNA, the CDR3 is TGTGCCAGCAGCGTAGATCTGGATCAGGGGCAGACCCAGTACTTC.

By share, this clone ranks as medium-sized. V is TRBV28 and J is TRBJ2-5, with 10 bases matching TRBD2. With V trimmed by 8 bases and J by 4 bases, 7 bases remained unmatched. The germline CDR1 and CDR2 sequences are MDHEN and SYDVKM. This CDR3 contains 14 residues. The DNA for the CDR3 is TGTGCCAGCCTCCCTAGCGGGAGAGGAGAGACCCAGTACTTC. This encodes CASLPSGRGETQYF. Looking up the rest from reference TRBV28 and TRBJ2-5 gives the full variable domain: DVKVTQSSRYLVKRTGEKVFLECVQDMDHENMFWYRQDPGLGLRLIYFSYDVKMKEKGDIPEGYSVSREKKERFSLILESASTNQTSMYLCASLPSGRGETQYFGPGTRLLVL.

CDR3 sequence reads: CASSHSVRANEKLFF. The CDR3 DNA reads as TGTGCCAGTAGTCACTCGGTTCGTGCTAATGAAAAACTGTTTTTT. The chain combines TRBV19 with TRBJ1-4; D is undetermined. V was shortened by 5 bases and J by 3 bases, with 13 bases between the two germline ends. The CDR3 is 15 residues long. Germline CDR1 is LNHDA and CDR2 is SQIVND (reference sequence).

The chain recombines TRBV19 with TRBJ1-1; 7 nucleotides match TRBD1. Germline trimming cut 11 bases from V and 6 bases from J; bases unmatched to any gene: 9. Germline values: CDR1 LNHDA, CDR2 SQIVND (reference sequence). The CDR3 consists of 12 residues. CDR3 in amino acids: CAVKGAQAEAFF. The CDR3 DNA is TGTGCCGTTAAGGGGGCGCAGGCTGAAGCTTTCTTT.

V and J are TRBV19 and TRBJ2-5, with D maybe TRBD2 (6 bases). Germline lookup yields CDR1 LNHDA and CDR2 SQIVND (reference sequence). The CDR3 loop spans 14 amino acids. V lost 5 bases and J 3 bases, leaving 13 bases between the germline ends. The CDR3: CASSWRDLKETQYF. CDR3 sequence (DNA): TGTGCCAGTAGTTGGAGGGACTTAAAAGAGACCCAGTACTTC.

This clone showed up just a few times. The CDR3 coding sequence is TGTGCCAGCAGTGAGGACAGGGGATATCAGTACGCCAAAAACATTCAGTACTTC. This encodes CASSEDRGYQYAKNIQYF. This chain connects TRBV28 to TRBJ2-4; 9 bases are shared with TRBD1. Per germline, CDR1 MDHEN and CDR2 SYDVKM. The CDR3 covers 18 residues. V shed 5 bases and J 1 base; nucleotides not matched to a gene: 12.

This clone was counted only a few times. The CDR3 nucleotides read TGTGCCAGTTCAAGGGGGGACAGGCAGGTTGGTGGCTACACCTTC. Translated, it gives CASSRGDRQVGGYTF. The chain employs TRBV27 and TRBJ1-2, with 8 bases identical to TRBD1. Trimming removed 9 bases from V and 7 bases from J; junction bases left unmatched: 16. This CDR3 contains 15 residues. CDR1 MNHEY and CDR2 SMNVEV come from the germline V gene (reference sequence).